In its sample, the clone carrying this T cell receptor (beta chain) was seen a few times. Its antigen is unidentified. This entry comes from a study of early T cells in non-severe SARS-CoV-2 infection. The CDR3 length is 13 residues. The ends were cut back, 0 bases at V and 10 bases at J, with 10 bases in the middle. Germline values: CDR1 LGHNA, CDR2 YNFKEQ. TCRdb called the 5' RACE reads again in MiXCR, with one record for every CDR3 protein. The sample has about 94,000 distinct CDR3 sequences; around 13% are singletons. Overall study findings and caveats: Using VDJdb, the matching emphasized anti-spike CD8 responses while missing private and CD4 specificities.

The chain employs TRBV4-2 and TRBJ2-1; D may correspond to TRBD1 or TRBD2 (6 bases each). The receptor was derived from an adult who was a healthcare worker with PCR-confirmed SARS-CoV-2 infection or an uninfected control (not recorded which). Sequencing input: whole blood. The CDR3 loop is CASSQEGAGEQFF. CDR3 DNA: TGTGCCAGCAGCCAAGAGGGGGCGGGGGAGCAGTTCTTC.